This is a list of T cell receptor beta chains from one sample in a study of shared clonotypes between healthy human individuals. Assay: immunoSEQ multiplex PCR; the TCRdb copy retains only in-frame clones and omits some. Here the sample spans over 400,000 clones, approximately 94% being singletons. The sample was naive CD4+ T cells sorted from blood. All receptors come from a woman in her 30s in good health. The CDR3 runs from the conserved cysteine through the conserved F or W. A D gene is named only where the DNA matches it firmly. Only part of the rows carry a size: once, few, many, or a class if the clone is expanded.

>NA|TRBV7-9|NA|TRBJ2-5
CASSYQETQYF
TGTGCCAGCAGCTACCAAGAGACCCAGTACTTC
>NA|TRBV28|NA|TRBJ1-2
CASSTGHGYTF
TGTGCCAGCAGTACAGGCCATGGCTACACCTTC
>NA|TRBV19|NA|TRBJ1-1
CASSIVRGTTEAFF
TGTGCCAGTAGTATAGTTCGGGGAACCACTGAAGCTTTCTTT
>NA|TRBV28|once|TRBJ2-7
CASSALTYEQYF
TGTGCCAGCAGTGCCCTTACATACGAGCAGTACTTC
>NA|TRBV20-1|NA|TRBJ2-3
CSARQVDTQYF
TGCAGTGCTAGGCAGGTAGATACGCAGTATTTT
>NA|TRBV5-6|NA|TRBJ1-5
CASSRFLGEINQPQHF
TGTGCCAGCAGCCGTTTCCTCGGAGAGATAAATCAGCCCCAGCATTTT
>TRBD1|TRBV6-5|NA|TRBJ2-7
CASSYTTGTYEQYF
TGTGCCAGCAGTTACACGACAGGGACCTACGAGCAGTACTTC
>TRBD2|TRBV5-5|NA|TRBJ2-7
CASSLALLAGVYEQYF
TGTGCCAGCAGCTTGGCGTTACTAGCGGGAGTCTACGAGCAGTACTTC
>NA|TRBV4-2|NA|TRBJ2-7
CASSHDRNNYEQYF
TGTGCCAGCAGCCATGACAGGAACAACTACGAGCAGTACTTC
>TRBD1|TRBV6-6|once|TRBJ1-5
CASSSSDRVKEPQHF
TGTGCCAGCAGTTCCTCGGACAGGGTAAAGGAGCCCCAGCATTTT
>NA|TRBV27|NA|TRBJ1-5
CASSITGHSNQPQHF
TGTGCCAGCAGTATAACCGGACATAGCAATCAGCCCCAGCATTTT
>TRBD2|TRBV6-1|NA|TRBJ2-7
CASTQGLAGNEQYF
TGTGCCAGCACCCAGGGACTAGCGGGAAACGAGCAGTACTTC
>NA|TRBV29-1|few|TRBJ1-1
CSVRRSETEAFF
TGCAGCGTTCGCAGGAGCGAGACTGAAGCTTTCTTT
>NA|TRBV2|NA|TRBJ1-5
CASRQGRGNSNQPQHF
TGTGCCAGCCGCCAGGGCAGAGGTAATAGCAATCAGCCCCAGCATTTT
>NA|TRBV27|NA|TRBJ1-4
CASRGMGKLFF
TGTGCCAGCAGGGGGATGGGAAAACTGTTTTTT
>NA|TRBV6-5|once|TRBJ2-7
CASSRTLGPYEQYF
TGTGCCAGCAGCCGAACTCTGGGCCCTTACGAGCAGTACTTC
>TRBD1|TRBV29-1|NA|TRBJ1-4
CSVQQGFNEKLFF
TGCAGCGTTCAACAGGGGTTTAATGAAAAACTGTTTTTT
>TRBD2|TRBV19|NA|TRBJ2-7
CASSETGPGTSESYEQYF
TGTGCCAGTAGTGAAACAGGGCCCGGGACTAGCGAGTCCTACGAGCAGTACTTC
>NA|TRBV7-7|NA|TRBJ1-3
CASSLVGQSLGNTIYF
TGTGCCAGCAGCTTAGTAGGACAGAGCCTTGGAAACACCATATATTTT
>NA|TRBV5-5|NA|TRBJ2-5
CASSSQTGQAGSGSRQTQYF
TGTGCCAGCAGCTCTCAAACGGGACAGGCGGGGAGCGGGAGTCGACAGACCCAGTACTTC
>NA|TRBV5-3|NA|TRBJ2-2
CARSSGPGSTPTYTGELFF
TGTGCCAGAAGCTCGGGGCCCGGGAGCACCCCAACCTACACCGGGGAGCTGTTTTTT
>NA|TRBV11-2|NA|TRBJ2-3
CASSFPDTQYF
TGTGCCAGCAGCTTCCCAGATACGCAGTATTTT
>TRBD1|TRBV5-1|once|TRBJ1-1
CASSMGQTNTEAFF
TGCGCCAGCAGCATGGGACAGACGAACACTGAAGCTTTCTTT
>NA|TRBV5-4|NA|TRBJ2-7
CASSSVSGRDEQYF
TGTGCCAGCAGCTCCGTATCGGGGCGCGACGAGCAGTACTTC
>NA|TRBV18|NA|TRBJ2-2
CASSPPDRTNTGELFF
TGTGCCAGCTCACCTCCCGACAGGACGAACACCGGGGAGCTGTTTTTT
>TRBD1|TRBV5-1|NA|TRBJ1-5
CASSGDREPPSPQHF
TGCGCCAGCAGCGGGGACAGGGAACCCCCATCGCCCCAGCATTTT
>NA|TRBV27|NA|TRBJ2-5
CASSSGRLRDSETQYF
TGTGCCAGCAGTTCTGGGAGGCTCAGGGATTCGGAGACCCAGTACTTC
>TRBD1|TRBV27|NA|TRBJ2-1
CASSPTPTGYIYNEQFF
TGTGCCAGCAGTCCTACCCCGACAGGGTACATCTACAATGAGCAGTTCTTC
>TRBD1|TRBV28|NA|TRBJ2-3
CASISGTGVPDTQYF
TGTGCCAGCATCTCGGGGACAGGGGTCCCAGATACGCAGTATTTT
>TRBD2|TRBV11-2|NA|TRBJ2-5
CASSLGALAGQETQYF
TGTGCCAGCAGCCTAGGGGCACTAGCGGGACAAGAGACCCAGTACTTC
>NA|TRBV6-6|NA|TRBJ2-7
CASSYRGSPSNEQYF
TGTGCCAGCAGTTACAGGGGGTCACCCTCCAACGAGCAGTACTTC
>NA|TRBV28|NA|TRBJ2-7
CASTRSGTGYEQYF
TGTGCCAGCACCCGGTCGGGTACCGGGTACGAGCAGTACTTC
>NA|TRBV30|once|TRBJ2-7
CAWSWDRREQYF
TGTGCCTGGAGTTGGGACCGCCGGGAGCAGTACTTC
>NA|TRBV29-1|NA|TRBJ1-2
CSVGGWETTNYGYTF
TGCAGCGTTGGGGGATGGGAAACTACTAACTATGGCTACACCTTC
>NA|TRBV27|NA|TRBJ1-5
CATGIQNQPQHF
TGTGCCACCGGGATTCAAAATCAGCCCCAGCATTTT
>NA|TRBV5-6|NA|TRBJ2-5
CASSLPHQETQYF
TGTGCCAGCAGCTTGCCGCACCAAGAGACCCAGTACTTC
>TRBD1|TRBV28|NA|TRBJ2-7
CASSVGQGVEQYF
TGTGCCAGCAGTGTGGGACAGGGGGTCGAGCAGTACTTC
>NA|TRBV5-8|NA|TRBJ2-7
CASSLVWGPPKQYF
TGTGCCAGCAGCTTGGTATGGGGACCGCCGAAACAGTACTTC
>NA|TRBV7-9|NA|TRBJ1-2
CASSLGGAVLYGYTF
TGTGCCAGCAGCTTAGGAGGGGCAGTACTCTATGGCTACACCTTC
>TRBD2|TRBV5-4|NA|TRBJ2-7
CASSNTGTSSYEQYF
TGTGCCAGCAGCAATACCGGGACTAGCTCCTACGAGCAGTACTTC
>TRBD1|TRBV6-1|NA|TRBJ1-5
CASSEGPDRVSQPQHF
TGTGCCAGCAGTGAAGGTCCCGACAGGGTCTCTCAGCCCCAGCATTTT
>TRBD2|TRBV4-1|NA|TRBJ2-7
CASSPTSGRGEQYF
TGCGCCAGCAGCCCTACTAGCGGGAGAGGCGAGCAGTACTTC
>NA|TRBV5-1|NA|TRBJ2-2
CASADGTGELFF
TGCGCCAGCGCCGACGGCACCGGGGAGCTGTTTTTT
>NA|TRBV14|NA|TRBJ1-2
CASSPSRVLAYGYTF
TGTGCCAGCAGCCCGTCCAGGGTTTTGGCCTATGGCTACACCTTC